Each of the 19 T cell receptor beta chains below was sequenced from the same sample in a study of PD-L1 blockade in urothelial cancer. The assay was immunoSEQ multiplex PCR, and TCRdb's table has in-frame clones only and misses some. The sample holds 95,000 to 100,000 clones, roughly 87% seen once. Documented time point: pretreatment peripheral blood. Material: PBMCs, obtained around atezolizumab (anti-PD-L1) treatment. The receptors were gathered from a man aged 55 to 70 with urothelial cancer.

The V and J genes are TRBV7-3 and TRBJ1-1, with TRBD1 identical over 7 bases. The CDR3 runs to 14 residues. V trimming: 4 bases; J trimming: 1 base; junction bases outside the gene matches: 3. Germline lookup yields CDR1 SGHTA and CDR2 FQGTGA. The CDR3 loop reads CASSWGQSNTEAFF. The CDR3 DNA follows: TGTGCCAGCAGCTGGGGACAGTCGAACACTGAAGCTTTCTTT. The full variable domain, rest sourced from reference TRBV7-3 and TRBJ1-1, is GAGVSQTPSNKVTEKGKYVELRCDPISGHTALYWYRQSLGQGPEFLIYFQGTGAADDSGLPNDRFFAVRPEGSVSTLKIQRTERGDSAVYLCASSWGQSNTEAFFGQGTRLTVV.

The rearrangement joins TRBV19 to TRBJ2-7; a possible D gene is TRBD2 (6 bases). The V gene's germline CDR1 is LNHDA and CDR2 SQIVND (reference sequence). With 7 bases removed from V and 5 bases from J, the gap between germline ends came to 18 bases. The CDR3 covers 14 residues. The chain's CDR3 is CASNSGLDPHEQYF. CDR3 in DNA: TGTGCCAGTAATTCGGGACTGGACCCACACGAGCAGTACTTC.

The rearrangement uses TRBV7-3 and TRBJ2-2; TRBD2 matches 11 bases. Looked up from germline, CDR1 is SGHTA and CDR2 is FQGTGA. CDR3 size: 16 residues. V was pared by 5 bases and J by 4 bases, with 6 bases of the junction left unmatched. The CDR3 bases are TGTGCCAGCAGCATCCCTAGCGGGGGGCGCACCGGGGAGCTGTTTTTT. Protein: CASSIPSGGRTGELFF.

This chain connects TRBV4-3 to TRBJ1-1; D not certain. The CDR3 is made up of 14 amino acids. Looked up from germline, CDR1 is LGHNA and CDR2 is YSLEER. Trimming cost V 4 bases and J 0 bases, with 9 bases left between them. This CDR3 reads CASSPGPLNTEAFF. The CDR3 DNA reads TGCGCCAGCAGCCCCGGTCCCCTGAACACTGAAGCTTTCTTT.

The chain uses TRBV19 and TRBJ2-7; D is ambiguous. Germline-derived CDR1 and CDR2 are LNHDA and SQIVND (reference sequence). Trimming removed 2 bases at V and 5 bases at J, with 10 bases between. This CDR3 comprises 13 residues. CDR3 sequence: CASSISGVDEQYF. The CDR3 DNA sequence: TGTGCCAGTAGTATATCCGGAGTCGACGAGCAGTACTTC.

This chain joins TRBV19 and TRBJ1-2, with TRBD1 as a possible D gene (5 bases). This CDR3 comprises 13 residues. V lost 3 bases to trimming and J lost 8 bases, with 13 bases between them. Germline CDR1 reads LNHDA; CDR2 reads SQIVND (reference sequence). The CDR3 DNA follows: TGTGCCAGTAGTATCGACAGTACCGCCGGCTACACCTTC. It is translated as CASSIDSTAGYTF. Full variable domain (outside the CDR3, taken from reference TRBV19 and TRBJ1-2): DGGITQSPKYLFRKEGQNVTLSCEQNLNHDAMYWYRQDPGQGLRLIYYSQIVNDFQKGDIAEGYSVSREKKESFPLTVTSAQKNPTAFYLCASSIDSTAGYTFGSGTRLTVV.

The genes are TRBV6-1 and TRBJ2-7, with 10 bases identical to TRBD1. The CDR3 totals 18 residues. Per the germline V gene, CDR1 is MNHNS and CDR2 is SASEGT. Trimming removed 1 base from V and 4 bases from J; junction bases left unmatched: 13. As DNA, the CDR3 is TGTGCCAGCAGTGAAGTCCCCCATCCGGGACAGGGGACTTACGAGCAGTACTTC. Translated: CASSEVPHPGQGTYEQYF.

V gene TRBV15 combines with J gene TRBJ1-5; maybe TRBD1 (5 bases). Trimming took 0 bases from V and 6 from J, leaving 15 bases between them. This CDR3 is built from 16 residues. CDR1 is LNHNV, CDR2 YYDKDF, per germline (reference sequence). The DNA of the CDR3 is TGTGCCACCAGCAGAGATTTGTTGGGTCAGGGTCAGCCCCAGCATTTT. As protein: CATSRDLLGQGQPQHF.

The V gene is TRBV6-6, the J gene TRBJ2-1, with a tentative D call TRBD1 (6 bases). The CDR3 is made up of 15 amino acids. Germline CDR1 and CDR2: MNHNY and SVGAGI (reference sequence). Trimming removed 2 bases from V and 0 bases from J, with 8 bases in between. The CDR3 reads CASSYGGSSYNEQFF. The CDR3 coding sequence is TGTGCCAGCAGTTACGGGGGCTCCTCCTACAATGAGCAGTTCTTC.

This chain links TRBV4-3 with TRBJ2-1; no firm D call. V gave up 4 bases and J gave up 5 bases, with 6 bases separating them. The CDR3 is made up of 12 amino acids. Germline V CDR1 and CDR2: LGHNA, YSLEER. CDR3 loop: CASSRANNEQFF. The DNA for the CDR3 is TGCGCCAGCAGCCGAGCCAACAATGAGCAGTTCTTC.

The chain uses TRBV5-4 and TRBJ2-3, with 11 bases lining up with TRBD1. Losses at the gene ends were 6 bases for V and 5 bases for J; bases not matched to a gene: 11. Per germline, CDR1 SGHNT and CDR2 YYREEE (reference sequence). The CDR3 extends over 16 amino acids. In nucleotides, the CDR3 is TGTGCCAGCACAACCGGTCGGGGACAGGGGGGAGATACGCAGTATTTT. It yields the protein CASTTGRGQGGDTQYF.

Written as DNA, the CDR3 is TGTGCCACTATTCTAGCTGCCGGGGAGCTGTTTTTT. Translating it yields CATILAAGELFF. The chain combines TRBV2 with TRBJ2-2; perhaps TRBD2 as D (5 bases). This CDR3 comprises 12 residues. The V gene lost 10 bases and the J gene lost 6 bases, with 12 bases spanning the gap. CDR1 and CDR2 from the germline V gene are SNHLY and FYNNEI.

The V call is TRBV5-4, the J call TRBJ2-7, with TRBD2 as a possible D gene (5 bases). CDR3 length: 12 amino acids. From germline, CDR1 is SGHNT and CDR2 YYREEE (reference sequence). V lost 1 base and J lost 5, with 7 bases in between. The CDR3 spells CASSLTGNEQYF. DNA of the CDR3: TGTGCCAGCAGCTTGACGGGAAACGAGCAGTACTTC. The full variable domain, its missing parts supplied by reference TRBV5-4 and TRBJ2-7, is ETGVTQSPTHLIKTRGQQVTLRCSSQSGHNTVSWYQQALGQGPQFIFQYYREEENGRGNFPPRFSGLQFPNYSSELNVNALELDDSALYLCASSLTGNEQYFGPGTRLTVT.

This clone was detected only a few times. This chain links TRBV19 with TRBJ2-3, with 7 positions matching TRBD1. The V and J ends lost 7 bases and 5 bases, in that order; junction bases with no gene match: 9. This CDR3 spans 14 amino acids. Germline CDR1 reads LNHDA; CDR2 reads SQIVND (reference sequence). The CDR3 nucleotides are TGTGCCAGTAACGCAAGGGGGCTGATAGATACGCAGTATTTT. Its translation: CASNARGLIDTQYF.

This chain connects TRBV6-5 to TRBJ1-2; 9 positions agree with TRBD1. V was clipped by 3 bases and J by 8 bases; unmatched bases: 10. This CDR3 comprises 15 residues. The germline gives CDR1 MNHEY, CDR2 SVGAGI. The CDR3 DNA sequence: TGTGCCAGCAGTTATTACGGGACAGGGAATCGCGGCTACACCTTC. Its protein product is CASSYYGTGNRGYTF.

The chain uses TRBV20-1 and TRBJ1-2, with D hard to call. This CDR3 has 11 residues. Per the germline V gene, CDR1 is DFQATT and CDR2 is SNEGSKA (reference sequence). Trimming stripped 3 bases from V and 8 bases from J, with 10 bases between. In nucleotides, the CDR3 is TGCAGTGCTAGGGTAATGGAGGGCTACACCTTC. It translates to CSARVMEGYTF.

The rearrangement links TRBV7-8 to TRBJ2-7; D not certain. The CDR3 has 11 residues. Germline CDR1 and CDR2: SGHVS and FQNEAQ. The V gene lost 7 bases and the J gene lost 2 bases, with 6 bases spanning the gap. In nucleotides, the CDR3 is TGTGCCAGCAAGAGCGCCTACGAGCAGTACTTC. The encoded protein is CASKSAYEQYF.

The V call is TRBV7-9, the J call TRBJ2-1; D unresolved. This CDR3 comprises 11 residues. Between the trimmed V and J ends, which lost 7 bases and 5 bases, there was a span of 6 bases. CDR1 and CDR2 (germline): SEHNR, FQNEAQ (reference sequence). The CDR3 is CASKTNNEQFF. The DNA of the CDR3 is TGTGCCAGCAAGACAAACAATGAGCAGTTCTTC.

V is TRBV7-2 and J is TRBJ1-2; 7 nucleotides line up with TRBD1. J was trimmed by 1 base and V by 3 bases; bases with no gene match: 5. Germline V CDR1 and CDR2: SGHTA, FQGNSA. The CDR3 length is 15 residues. The chain's CDR3 is CASSLWTGDNYGYTF. Written as DNA, the CDR3 is TGTGCCAGCAGCTTGTGGACAGGCGATAACTATGGCTACACCTTC. Drawing the rest from reference TRBV7-2 and TRBJ1-2, the complete variable domain is GAGVSQSPSNKVTEKGKDVELRCDPISGHTALYWYRQSLGQGLEFLIYFQGNSAPDKSGLPSDRFSAERTGGSVSTLTIQRTQQEDSAVYLCASSLWTGDNYGYTFGSGTRLTVV.